This section outlines one TCR beta chain sequence together with its context. The target of this receptor is not known. Per-base quality was not reported, and no clone a single base away is much larger than it. The germline V gene sets CDR1 to MNHNS and CDR2 to SASEGT. V lost 4 bases and J lost 0 bases, and the count of bases not matched to a germline gene is 4. The CDR3 runs 16 residues from the cysteine to the phenylalanine. Here the CDR3 DNA is all that survives: 48 bases in frame from base 1. Using the deep immunoSEQ assay, TCR CDR3 regions were amplified from genomic DNA by multiplex PCR. For each cell subset, the extracted genomic DNA was distributed evenly across all wells of several immunoSEQ 96-well plates, and each plate served as one replicate. For sorted subsets, each replicate PCR was loaded with roughly 0.2 ug genomic DNA, equivalent to 30,000 or so T cell genomes. The purified libraries were quantified using a Qubit 3.0 fluorometer, sized with a Bioanalyzer 2100, and then quantified again using the KAPA Library Quantification kit. Every immunoSEQ 96-well plate was sequenced on a dedicated single-read 150-cycle Illumina NextSeq 550 flow cell. From the authors' description of their analysis: Because the immunoSEQ output included only junctional sequences and no quality scores, the filtering could not be the same as the filtering used for full-length reads. To assign V/J genes and CDR3, sequences were annotated using PyIR, a Python wrapper for IgBLAST v1.9, with IMGT germline references. Reads were filtered out if the reads had weak V/J assignments (E-value above 1e-6), no CDR3, stop codons, out-of-frame junctions, or ambiguous translated residues. V3J clonotypes were defined by identical inferred V gene, J gene, and CDR3 amino acid sequence. Percentage overlap between repertoires was computed as shared unique clonotypes divided by the size of the smaller repertoire. Richness of each repertoire was evaluated using RTK rarefaction, the Chao1 estimator, and Recon v2.1 estimates of unobserved clonotypes. OLGA was used to compute generation probabilities for all TCRbeta clonotypes that the gDNA method yielded from a few donors. Held by TCRdb, this immuneACCESS table contains in-frame sequences only and omits some clones. Under half of the omission traces to an unresolved V gene where checked; the cause of the rest is unknown. V, J and clone size are taken as reported in that table, and D and trimming were inferred from the DNA itself. This sample has over a million clones in its table, and 60% to 80% of those were observed once. Approximately 1.5% of the sample lies in the top ten.

Healthy HIV-negative adults with no recently reported acute infections or vaccinations were included as donors. Every donor was a Caucasian adult living in Nashville, Tennessee, USA. CD4+ T cells were enriched by magnetic negative selection, after which naive cells were positively selected on CD45RA and the negative fraction was taken as the memory subset. Blood was obtained by leukapheresis, after which PBMCs were separated by Ficoll-Histopaque density gradient centrifugation and cryopreserved in liquid nitrogen vapor phase. Analytical flow cytometry was used to check the purity and quantity of every magnetically sorted T cell population. Each sorted fraction had its genomic DNA isolated and then quantified by UV absorbance on a Nanodrop 2000c. The data are from a study of shared clonotypes between healthy human individuals (dated by TCRdb to 2020 to 2022). At the level of the whole study: A few men and two women, aged 18 to 49 years, made up the cohort. Per donor, three plates each were used for CD4 naive and CD4 memory, two for CD8 naive, and one for CD8 memory. To estimate repertoire size and how much clonotype sharing occurs between individuals, the study deeply sequenced the blood TCR repertoires of several healthy adults. Libraries were prepared and TCR repertoires were sequenced by different laboratories using diverse techniques, in order to increase sequencing depth and limit assay-specific biases. Between about 0.85 and 9.5 billion PBMCs per donor were obtained by leukapheresis. What the authors observed across the whole study: Pairwise subsampling indicated that sequencing depth was expected to affect the degree of clonotype sharing among donors. Compared with non-shared clonotypes, the clonotypes found in all four sorted-subset donors had higher generation probabilities. Because the study included only a small number of donors, the genetic and exposure-history diversity represented was limited. Naive subsets generally had larger estimated clonotype richness than memory subsets. Sampling was restricted to blood, and TCR repertoires in tissues likely differ from the TCR repertoires found in blood. Across several donors, around 5% of naive CD4, approximately 3.6% of naive CD8, 2.3% of memory CD4, and approximately 0.4% of memory CD8 clonotypes were shared. Even with the large sequencing depth, rarefaction of the sorted-subset datasets indicated that sequencing was incomplete.

The sequence links TRBV6-1 to TRBJ1-4, with TRBD1 identical over 8 junction bases. Sequenced material: memory CD4+ T cells sorted from blood. This sample's cell subset or site label indicates: CD45RA-negative fraction. The clonotype was recovered from a man aged 18 to 30 in good health. The CDR3 reads as follows: CASSVLGQATNEKLFF. The base sequence is TGTGCCAGCAGTGTCCTGGGACAGGCAACTAATGAAAAACTGTTTTTT.